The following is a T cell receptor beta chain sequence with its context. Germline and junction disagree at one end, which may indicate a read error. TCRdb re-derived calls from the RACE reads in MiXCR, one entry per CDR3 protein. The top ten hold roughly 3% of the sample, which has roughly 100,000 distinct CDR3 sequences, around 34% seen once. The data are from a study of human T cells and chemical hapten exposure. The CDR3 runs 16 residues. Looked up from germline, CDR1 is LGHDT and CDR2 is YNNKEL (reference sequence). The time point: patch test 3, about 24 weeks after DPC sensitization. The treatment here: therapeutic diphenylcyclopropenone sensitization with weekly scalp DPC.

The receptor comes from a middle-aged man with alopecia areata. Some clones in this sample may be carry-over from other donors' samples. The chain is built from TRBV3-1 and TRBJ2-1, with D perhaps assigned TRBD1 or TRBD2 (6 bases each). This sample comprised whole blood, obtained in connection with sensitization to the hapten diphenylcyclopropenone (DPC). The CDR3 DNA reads TGTGCCAGCAGCCAAGCGGGGGCGCGGGGCTACAATGAGCAGATCTTC. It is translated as CASSQAGARGYNEQIF.